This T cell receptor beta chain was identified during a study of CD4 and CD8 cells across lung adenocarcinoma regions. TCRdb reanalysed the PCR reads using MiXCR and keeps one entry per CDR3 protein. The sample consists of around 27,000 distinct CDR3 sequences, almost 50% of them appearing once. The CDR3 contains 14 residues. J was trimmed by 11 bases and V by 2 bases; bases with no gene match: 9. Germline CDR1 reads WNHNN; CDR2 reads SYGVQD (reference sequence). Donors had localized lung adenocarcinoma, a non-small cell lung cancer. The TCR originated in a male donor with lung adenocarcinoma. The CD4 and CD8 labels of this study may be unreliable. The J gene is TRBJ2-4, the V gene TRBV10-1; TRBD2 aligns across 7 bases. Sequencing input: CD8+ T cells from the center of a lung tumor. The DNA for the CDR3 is TGCGCCAGCAGTGAGCCGCTAGCGGAAGACTTTCAGTACTTC. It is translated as CASSEPLAEDFQYF.